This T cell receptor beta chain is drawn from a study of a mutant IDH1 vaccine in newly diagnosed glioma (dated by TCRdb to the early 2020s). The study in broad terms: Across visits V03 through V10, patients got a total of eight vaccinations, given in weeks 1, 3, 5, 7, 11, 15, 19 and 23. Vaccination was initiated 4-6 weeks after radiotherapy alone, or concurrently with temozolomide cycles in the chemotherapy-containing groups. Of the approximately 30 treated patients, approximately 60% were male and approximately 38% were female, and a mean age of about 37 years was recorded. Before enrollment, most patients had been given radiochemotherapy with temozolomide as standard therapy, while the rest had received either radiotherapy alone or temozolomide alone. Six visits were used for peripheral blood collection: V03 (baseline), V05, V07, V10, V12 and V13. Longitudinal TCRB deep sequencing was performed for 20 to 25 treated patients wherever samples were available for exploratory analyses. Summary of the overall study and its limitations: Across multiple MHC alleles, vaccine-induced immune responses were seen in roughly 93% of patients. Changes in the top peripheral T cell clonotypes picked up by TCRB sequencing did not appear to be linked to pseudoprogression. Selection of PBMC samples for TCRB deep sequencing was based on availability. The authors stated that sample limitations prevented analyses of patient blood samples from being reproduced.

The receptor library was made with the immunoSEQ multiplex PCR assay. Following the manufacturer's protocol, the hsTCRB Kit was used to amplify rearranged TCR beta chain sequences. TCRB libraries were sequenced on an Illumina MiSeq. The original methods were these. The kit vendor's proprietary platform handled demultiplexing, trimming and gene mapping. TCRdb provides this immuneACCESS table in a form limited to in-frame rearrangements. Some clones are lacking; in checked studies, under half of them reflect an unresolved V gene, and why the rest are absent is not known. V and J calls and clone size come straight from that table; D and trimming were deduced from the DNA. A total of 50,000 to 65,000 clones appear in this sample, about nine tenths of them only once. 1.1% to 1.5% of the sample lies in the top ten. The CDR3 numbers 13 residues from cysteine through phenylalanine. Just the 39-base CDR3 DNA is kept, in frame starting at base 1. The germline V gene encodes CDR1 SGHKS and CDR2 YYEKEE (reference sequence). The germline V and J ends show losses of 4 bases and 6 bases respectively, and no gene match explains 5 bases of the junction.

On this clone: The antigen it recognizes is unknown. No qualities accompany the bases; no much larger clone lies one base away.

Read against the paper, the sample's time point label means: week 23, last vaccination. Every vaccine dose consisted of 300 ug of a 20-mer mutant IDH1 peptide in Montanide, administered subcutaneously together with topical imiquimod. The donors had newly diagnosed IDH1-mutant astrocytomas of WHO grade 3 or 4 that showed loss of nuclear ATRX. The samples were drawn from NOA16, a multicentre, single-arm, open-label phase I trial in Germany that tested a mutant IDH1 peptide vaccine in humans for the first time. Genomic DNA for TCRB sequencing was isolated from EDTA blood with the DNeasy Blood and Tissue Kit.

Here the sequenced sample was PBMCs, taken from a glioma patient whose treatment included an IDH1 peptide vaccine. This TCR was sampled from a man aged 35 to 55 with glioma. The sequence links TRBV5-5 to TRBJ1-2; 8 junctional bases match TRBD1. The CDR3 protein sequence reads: CASSRRTGNGYTF. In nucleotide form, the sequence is TGTGCCAGCAGCCGGCGGACAGGGAATGGCTACACCTTC.